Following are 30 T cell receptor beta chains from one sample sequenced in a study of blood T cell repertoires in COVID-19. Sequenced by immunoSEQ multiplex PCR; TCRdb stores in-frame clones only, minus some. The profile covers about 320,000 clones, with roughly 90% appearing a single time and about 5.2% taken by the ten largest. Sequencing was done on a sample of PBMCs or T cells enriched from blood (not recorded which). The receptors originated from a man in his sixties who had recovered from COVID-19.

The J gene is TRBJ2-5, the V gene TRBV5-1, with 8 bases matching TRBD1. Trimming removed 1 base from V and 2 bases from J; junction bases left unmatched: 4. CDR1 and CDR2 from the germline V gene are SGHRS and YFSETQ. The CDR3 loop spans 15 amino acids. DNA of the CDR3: TGCGCCAGCAGCTTGCAGGGGGCGCATCAAGAGACCCAGTACTTC. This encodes CASSLQGAHQETQYF.

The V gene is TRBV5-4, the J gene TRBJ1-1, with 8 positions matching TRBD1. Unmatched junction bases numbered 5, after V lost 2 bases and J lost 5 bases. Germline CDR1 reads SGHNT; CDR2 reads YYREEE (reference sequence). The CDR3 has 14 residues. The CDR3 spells CASSLTGGGTEAFF. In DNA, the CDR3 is TGTGCCAGCAGCTTAACAGGGGGAGGTACTGAAGCTTTCTTT.

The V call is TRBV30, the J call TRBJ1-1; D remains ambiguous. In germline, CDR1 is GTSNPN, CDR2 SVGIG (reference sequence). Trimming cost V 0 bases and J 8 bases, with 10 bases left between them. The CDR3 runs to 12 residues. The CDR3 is CAWSVITAEAFF. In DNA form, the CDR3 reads TGTGCCTGGAGTGTAATTACAGCCGAAGCTTTCTTT.

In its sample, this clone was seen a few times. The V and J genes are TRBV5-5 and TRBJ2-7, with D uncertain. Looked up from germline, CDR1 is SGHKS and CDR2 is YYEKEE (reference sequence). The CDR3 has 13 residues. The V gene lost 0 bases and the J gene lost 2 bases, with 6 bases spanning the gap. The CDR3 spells CASSLVGPYEQYF. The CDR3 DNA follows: TGTGCCAGCAGCTTGGTTGGCCCCTACGAGCAGTACTTC.

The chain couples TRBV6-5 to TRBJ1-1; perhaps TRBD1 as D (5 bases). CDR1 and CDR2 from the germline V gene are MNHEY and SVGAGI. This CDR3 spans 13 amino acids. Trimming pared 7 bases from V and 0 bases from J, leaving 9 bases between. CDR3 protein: CASIDRLNTEAFF. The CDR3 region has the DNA TGTGCCAGCATCGACAGATTGAACACTGAAGCTTTCTTT.

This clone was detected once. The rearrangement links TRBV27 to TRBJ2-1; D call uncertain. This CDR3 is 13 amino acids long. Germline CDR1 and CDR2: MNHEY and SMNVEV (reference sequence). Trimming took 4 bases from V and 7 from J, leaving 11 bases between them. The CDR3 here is CASSSIIENEQFF. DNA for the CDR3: TGTGCCAGCAGTTCTATTATTGAGAATGAGCAGTTCTTC.

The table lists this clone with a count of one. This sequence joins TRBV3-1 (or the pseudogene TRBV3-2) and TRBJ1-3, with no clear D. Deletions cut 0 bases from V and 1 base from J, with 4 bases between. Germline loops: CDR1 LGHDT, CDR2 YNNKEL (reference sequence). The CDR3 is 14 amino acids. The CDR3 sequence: CASSQDRSGNTIYF. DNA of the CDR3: TGTGCCAGCAGCCAAGACAGATCTGGAAACACCATATATTTT.

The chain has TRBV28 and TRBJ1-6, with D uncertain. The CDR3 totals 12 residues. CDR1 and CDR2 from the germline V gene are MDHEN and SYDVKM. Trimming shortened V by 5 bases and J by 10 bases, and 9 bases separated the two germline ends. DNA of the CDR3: TGTGCCAGCAGTCCCAGCGGGTCACCCCTCCACTTT. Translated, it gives CASSPSGSPLHF. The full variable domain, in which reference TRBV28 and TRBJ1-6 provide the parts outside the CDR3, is DVKVTQSSRYLVKRTGEKVFLECVQDMDHENMFWYRQDPGLGLRLIYFSYDVKMKEKGDIPEGYSVSREKKERFSLILESASTNQTSMYLCASSPSGSPLHFGNGTRLTVT.

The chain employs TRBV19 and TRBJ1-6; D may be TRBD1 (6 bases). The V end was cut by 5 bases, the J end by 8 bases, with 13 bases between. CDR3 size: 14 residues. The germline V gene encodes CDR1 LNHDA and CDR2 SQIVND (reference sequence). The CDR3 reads CASSPGQFDSPLHF. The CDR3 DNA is TGTGCCAGTAGTCCCGGACAGTTTGATTCACCCCTCCACTTT. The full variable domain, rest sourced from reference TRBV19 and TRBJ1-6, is DGGITQSPKYLFRKEGQNVTLSCEQNLNHDAMYWYRQDPGQGLRLIYYSQIVNDFQKGDIAEGYSVSREKKESFPLTVTSAQKNPTAFYLCASSPGQFDSPLHFGNGTRLTVT.

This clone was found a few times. This chain's CDR3 is CARSADGYTF. DNA of the CDR3: TGTGCCAGAAGCGCAGATGGCTACACCTTC. The chain carries TRBV7-5 and TRBJ1-2; the table's D call TRBD1 went unverified against the DNA. TRBV7-5 is described as a pseudogene. The CDR3 has 10 residues.

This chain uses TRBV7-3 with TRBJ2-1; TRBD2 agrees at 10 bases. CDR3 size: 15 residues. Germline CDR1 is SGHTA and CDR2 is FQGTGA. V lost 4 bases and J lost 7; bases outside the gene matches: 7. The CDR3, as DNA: TGTGCCAGCAGCTCCAGCGGACTAGCGGAAAATGAGCAGTTCTTC. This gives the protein CASSSSGLAENEQFF.

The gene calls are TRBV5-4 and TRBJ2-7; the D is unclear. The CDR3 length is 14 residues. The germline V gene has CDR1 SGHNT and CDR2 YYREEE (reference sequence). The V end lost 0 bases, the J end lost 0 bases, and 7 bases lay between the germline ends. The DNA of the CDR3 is TGTGCCAGCAGCTTGGCGCGGCACTCCTACGAGCAGTACTTC. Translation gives CASSLARHSYEQYF.

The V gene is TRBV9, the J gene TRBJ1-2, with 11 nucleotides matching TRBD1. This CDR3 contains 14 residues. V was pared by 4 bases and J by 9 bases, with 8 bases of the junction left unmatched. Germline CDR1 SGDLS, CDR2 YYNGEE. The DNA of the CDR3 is TGTGCCAGCAGCCGGGACAGGGGGATGTTGAGCTACACCTTC. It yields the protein CASSRDRGMLSYTF.

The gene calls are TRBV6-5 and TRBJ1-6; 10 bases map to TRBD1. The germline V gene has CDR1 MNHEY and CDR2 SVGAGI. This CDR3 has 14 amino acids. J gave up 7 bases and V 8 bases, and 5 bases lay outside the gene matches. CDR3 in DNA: TGTGCCAGCCGCGGACAGGGGGGGAATTCACCCCTCCACTTT. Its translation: CASRGQGGNSPLHF.

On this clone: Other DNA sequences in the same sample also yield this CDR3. The CDR3 sequence: CASSRGLGYEQYF. The CDR3, as DNA: TGTGCCAGCAGCCGGGGACTGGGCTACGAGCAGTACTTC. The chain uses TRBV7-2 and TRBJ2-7; weak D call: TRBD2 (6 bases). V was cut by 5 bases and J by 3 bases, with 11 bases left in between. The CDR3 is made up of 13 amino acids. Germline values: CDR1 SGHTA, CDR2 FQGNSA.

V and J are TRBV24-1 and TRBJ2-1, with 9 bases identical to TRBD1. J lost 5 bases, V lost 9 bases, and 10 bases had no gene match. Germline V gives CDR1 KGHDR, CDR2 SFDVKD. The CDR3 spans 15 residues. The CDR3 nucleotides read TGTGCCACCCGTCCTGCGGGACAGGGTCACAATGAGCAGTTCTTC. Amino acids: CATRPAGQGHNEQFF.

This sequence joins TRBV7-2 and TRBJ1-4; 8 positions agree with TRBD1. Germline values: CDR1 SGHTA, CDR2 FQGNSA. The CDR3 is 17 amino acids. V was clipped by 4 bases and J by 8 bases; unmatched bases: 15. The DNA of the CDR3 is TGTGCCAGCAGCTCATCCGAGGGACAGGCTACTGGAGAAAAACTGTTTTTT. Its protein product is CASSSSEGQATGEKLFF. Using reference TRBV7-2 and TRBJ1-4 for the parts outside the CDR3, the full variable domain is GAGVSQSPSNKVTEKGKDVELRCDPISGHTALYWYRQSLGQGLEFLIYFQGNSAPDKSGLPSDRFSAERTGGSVSTLTIQRTQQEDSAVYLCASSSSEGQATGEKLFFGSGTQLSVL.

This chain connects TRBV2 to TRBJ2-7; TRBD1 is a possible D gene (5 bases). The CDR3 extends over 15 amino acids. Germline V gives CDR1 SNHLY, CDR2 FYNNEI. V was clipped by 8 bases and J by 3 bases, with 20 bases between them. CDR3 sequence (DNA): TGTGCCAGCTGTGTTTATAGGGGCCATGGCTACGAGCAGTACTTC. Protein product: CASCVYRGHGYEQYF.

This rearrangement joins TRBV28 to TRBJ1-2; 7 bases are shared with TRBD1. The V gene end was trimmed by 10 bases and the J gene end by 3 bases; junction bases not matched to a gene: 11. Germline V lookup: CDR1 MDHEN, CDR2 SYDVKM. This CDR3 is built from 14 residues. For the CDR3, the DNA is TGTGCCACCCAGTCAACCGGGACAGACTATGGCTACACCTTC. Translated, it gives CATQSTGTDYGYTF.

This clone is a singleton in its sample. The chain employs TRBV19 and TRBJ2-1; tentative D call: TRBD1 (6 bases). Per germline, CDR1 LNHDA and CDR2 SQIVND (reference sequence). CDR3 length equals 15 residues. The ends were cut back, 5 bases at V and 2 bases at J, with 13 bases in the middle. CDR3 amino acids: CASSATGTTYNEQFF. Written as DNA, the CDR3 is TGTGCCAGTAGTGCAACGGGGACAACCTACAATGAGCAGTTCTTC.

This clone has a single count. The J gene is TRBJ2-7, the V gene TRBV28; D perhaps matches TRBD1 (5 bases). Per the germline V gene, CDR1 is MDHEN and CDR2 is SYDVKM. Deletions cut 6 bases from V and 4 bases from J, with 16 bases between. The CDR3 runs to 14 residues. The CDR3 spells CASSTGIGAYEQYF. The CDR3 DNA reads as TGTGCCAGCAGCACTGGAATTGGGGCATACGAGCAGTACTTC.

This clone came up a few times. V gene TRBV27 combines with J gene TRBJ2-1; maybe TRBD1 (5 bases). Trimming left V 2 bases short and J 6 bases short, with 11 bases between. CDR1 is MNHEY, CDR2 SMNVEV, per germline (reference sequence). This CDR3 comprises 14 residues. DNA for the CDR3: TGTGCCAGCAGTTTAAGAAGTAGGGGCAATGAGCAGTTCTTC. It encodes CASSLRSRGNEQFF.

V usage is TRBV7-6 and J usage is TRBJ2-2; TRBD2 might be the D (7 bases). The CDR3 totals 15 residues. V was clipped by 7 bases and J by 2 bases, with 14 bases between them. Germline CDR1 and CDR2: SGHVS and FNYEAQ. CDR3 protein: CASTEGGLNTGELFF. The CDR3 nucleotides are TGTGCCAGCACCGAGGGGGGACTAAACACCGGGGAGCTGTTTTTT. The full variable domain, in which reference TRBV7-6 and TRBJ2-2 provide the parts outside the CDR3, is GAGVSQSPRYKVTKRGQDVALRCDPISGHVSLYWYRQALGQGPEFLTYFNYEAQQDKSGLPNDRFSAERPEGSISTLTIQRTEQRDSAMYRCASTEGGLNTGELFFGEGSRLTVL.

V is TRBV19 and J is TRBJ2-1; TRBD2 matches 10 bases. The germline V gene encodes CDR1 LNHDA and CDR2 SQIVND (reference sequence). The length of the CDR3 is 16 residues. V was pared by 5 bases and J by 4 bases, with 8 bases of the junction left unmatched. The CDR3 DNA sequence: TGTGCCAGTAGTTCTTATGATAGCGGGGGGTACAATGAGCAGTTCTTC. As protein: CASSSYDSGGYNEQFF.

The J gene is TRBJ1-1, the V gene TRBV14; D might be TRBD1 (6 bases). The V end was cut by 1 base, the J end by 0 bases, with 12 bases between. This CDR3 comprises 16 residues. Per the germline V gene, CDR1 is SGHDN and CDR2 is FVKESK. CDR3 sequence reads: CASSQVGTRMNTEAFF. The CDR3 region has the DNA TGTGCCAGCAGCCAAGTCGGGACAAGGATGAACACTGAAGCTTTCTTT.

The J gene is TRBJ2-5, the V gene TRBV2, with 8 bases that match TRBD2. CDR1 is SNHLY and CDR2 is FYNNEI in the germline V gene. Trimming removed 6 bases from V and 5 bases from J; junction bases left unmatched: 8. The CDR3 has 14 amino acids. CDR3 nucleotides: TGTGCCAGCAGCGGCCGGGGGGGAGAGGAGACCCAGTACTTC. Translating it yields CASSGRGGEETQYF.

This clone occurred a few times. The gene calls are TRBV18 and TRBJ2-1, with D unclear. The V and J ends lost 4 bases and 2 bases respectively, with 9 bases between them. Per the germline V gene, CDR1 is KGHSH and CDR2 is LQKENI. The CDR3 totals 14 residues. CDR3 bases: TGTGCCAGCTCACTGTCAGTCACCTACAATGAGCAGTTCTTC. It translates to CASSLSVTYNEQFF.

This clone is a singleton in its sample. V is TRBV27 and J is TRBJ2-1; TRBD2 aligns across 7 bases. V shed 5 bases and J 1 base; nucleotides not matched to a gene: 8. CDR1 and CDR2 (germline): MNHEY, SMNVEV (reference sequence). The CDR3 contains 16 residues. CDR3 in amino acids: CASSPAGTISYNEQFF. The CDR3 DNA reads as TGTGCCAGCAGTCCCGCCGGGACTATTTCCTACAATGAGCAGTTCTTC.

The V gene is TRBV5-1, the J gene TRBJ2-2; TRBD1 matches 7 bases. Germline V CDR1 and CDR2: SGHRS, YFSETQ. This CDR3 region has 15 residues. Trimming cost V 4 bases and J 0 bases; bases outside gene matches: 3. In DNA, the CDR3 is TGCGCCAGCAGCCCCGGGACAGCGAACACCGGGGAGCTGTTTTTT. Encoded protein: CASSPGTANTGELFF. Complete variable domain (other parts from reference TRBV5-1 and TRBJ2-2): KAGVTQTPRYLIKTRGQQVTLSCSPISGHRSVSWYQQTPGQGLQFLFEYFSETQRNKGNFPGRFSGRQFSNSRSEMNVSTLELGDSALYLCASSPGTANTGELFFGEGSRLTVL.

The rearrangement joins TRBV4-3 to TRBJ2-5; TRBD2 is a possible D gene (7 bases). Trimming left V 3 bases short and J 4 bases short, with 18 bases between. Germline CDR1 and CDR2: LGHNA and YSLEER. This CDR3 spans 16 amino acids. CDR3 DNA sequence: TGCGCCAGCAGCCAGGGAATAGGGGGAGGGCCAGAGACCCAGTACTTC. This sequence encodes CASSQGIGGGPETQYF.